One sample yielded the 21 T cell receptor beta chains listed below, sequenced in a study of OX40 agonist ivuxolimab in advanced cancers. This table comes from immunoSEQ multiplex PCR, and its TCRdb copy is limited to in-frame clones, with some not included. The sample has roughly 68,000 clones; around 87% are singletons. Sequencing used CD4+ or CD8+ T cells sorted from blood, obtained in a trial of the OX40 agonist ivuxolimab. These receptors originate from an adult with an advanced solid tumor such as melanoma, head and neck, liver or kidney cancer.

The table lists this clone with a count of one. V gene TRBV29-1 combines with J gene TRBJ2-5; D might be TRBD1 or TRBD2, each matching 6 bases. The CDR3 is 12 amino acids. CDR1 is SQVTM and CDR2 is ANQGSEA in the germline V gene. Trimming pared 3 bases from V and 5 bases from J, leaving 10 bases between. The CDR3 sequence is CSVDGGLETQYF. DNA for the CDR3: TGCAGCGTTGATGGGGGGCTGGAGACCCAGTACTTC.

The J gene is TRBJ1-2, the V gene TRBV6-6, with D possibly matching TRBD1 (5 bases). The V gene lost 7 bases and the J gene lost 2 bases, with 14 bases spanning the gap. The CDR3 extends over 14 amino acids. CDR1 is MNHNY and CDR2 is SVGAGI in the germline V gene (reference sequence). Here the CDR3 reads CASTLQDPNYGYTF. As DNA, the CDR3 is TGTGCCAGCACCCTACAGGACCCAAACTATGGCTACACCTTC.

J is TRBJ2-1 and V is TRBV5-1; tentatively, D is TRBD1 or TRBD2 (5 bases each). Germline V gives CDR1 SGHRS, CDR2 YFSETQ. This CDR3 region has 16 residues. The ends were cut back, 4 bases at V and 4 bases at J, with 18 bases in the middle. The CDR3 protein is CASSVEGEFKYNEQFF. CDR3 nucleotides: TGCGCCAGCAGCGTAGAAGGGGAGTTTAAGTACAATGAGCAGTTCTTC.

The genes are TRBV19 and TRBJ2-1, with 9 positions matching TRBD2. V was pared by 6 bases and J by 10 bases, with 13 bases of the junction left unmatched. Germline V lookup: CDR1 LNHDA, CDR2 SQIVND (reference sequence). The CDR3 is 15 amino acids. The CDR3 DNA is TGTGCCAGTAGATCCCCCCTAGCGGGACAAGGGGAGCAGTTCTTC. Protein sequence: CASRSPLAGQGEQFF.

The count of this clone is one. V usage is TRBV27 and J usage is TRBJ2-7; TRBD1 matches 7 bases. The germline V gene encodes CDR1 MNHEY and CDR2 SMNVEV (reference sequence). The CDR3 covers 14 residues. V dropped 4 bases and J dropped 5; count of bases not matched to a gene: 8. The CDR3 bases are TGTGCCAGCAGTTGGCAACAGGGGATCAACGAGCAGTACTTC. Encoded protein: CASSWQQGINEQYF.

V is TRBV5-8 and J is TRBJ2-7, with 10 positions matching TRBD2. The CDR3 totals 13 residues. Germline assignment: CDR1 SGHTS and CDR2 YDEGEE. Trimming cost V 7 bases and J 2 bases; bases outside gene matches: 3. CDR3 DNA sequence: TGTGCCAGCCCGGGACTAGCGCCCTACGAGCAGTACTTC. It translates to CASPGLAPYEQYF.

This CDR3 reads CASRPSGWKGEQYF. DNA for the CDR3: TGTGCCAGCAGACCCTCAGGTTGGAAGGGGGAGCAGTACTTC. The chain uses TRBV27 and TRBJ2-7, with a weak D call TRBD1 (5 bases). Germline assignment: CDR1 MNHEY and CDR2 SMNVEV (reference sequence). There are 14 residues in the CDR3. Trimming shortened V by 6 bases and J by 7 bases, and 19 bases separated the two germline ends.

The count of this clone is one. The chain has TRBV7-6 and TRBJ1-6; no reliable D call. The CDR3 runs to 16 residues. V lost 1 base and J lost 8, with 15 bases in between. Germline CDR1 SGHVS, CDR2 FNYEAQ. The CDR3 coding sequence is TGTGCCAGCAGCTTAGAGTGGCGGGGTCGTGATTCACCCCTCCACTTT. It codes for CASSLEWRGRDSPLHF.

This clone was seen once. This chain links TRBV27 with TRBJ1-5; D remains unclear. CDR1 and CDR2 (germline): MNHEY, SMNVEV (reference sequence). V was clipped by 4 bases and J by 4 bases, with 8 bases between them. CDR3 length equals 13 residues. In DNA, the CDR3 is TGTGCCAGCAGTTATTACAGAAATCAGCCCCAGCATTTT. Encoded protein: CASSYYRNQPQHF.

This clone was detected only once. The chain links TRBV7-9 to TRBJ2-1; D is ambiguous. V shed 5 bases and J shed 3 bases, with 14 bases lying between them. This CDR3 region has 15 residues. CDR1 and CDR2 from the germline V gene are SEHNR and FQNEAQ (reference sequence). CDR3 amino acids: CASSPEVWSYNEQFF. As DNA, the CDR3 is TGTGCCAGCAGCCCCGAGGTTTGGAGCTACAATGAGCAGTTCTTC.

The rearrangement joins TRBV4-2 to TRBJ2-3; 8 bases fit TRBD2. The CDR3 extends over 19 amino acids. The ends lost 0 bases at V and 2 bases at J; junction bases unmatched: 13. Germline values: CDR1 LGHNA, CDR2 YNFKEQ. The CDR3 reads CASSQDYFSREGPTDTQYF. CDR3 DNA: TGTGCCAGCAGCCAAGATTATTTTTCCCGGGAGGGTCCCACAGATACGCAGTATTTT.

The V call is TRBV7-9, the J call TRBJ2-1; D might be TRBD1 (5 bases). Germline assignment: CDR1 SEHNR and CDR2 FQNEAQ (reference sequence). The CDR3 runs 13 residues. V dropped 5 bases and J dropped 8 bases, with 13 bases sitting between them. In nucleotides, the CDR3 is TGTGCCAGCAGCGCAACAGGTTTGGATGAGCAGTTCTTC. It is translated as CASSATGLDEQFF. The full variable domain, with the rest looked up from reference TRBV7-9 and TRBJ2-1, is DTGVSQNPRHKITKRGQNVTFRCDPISEHNRLYWYRQTLGQGPEFLTYFQNEAQLEKSRLLSDRFSAERPKGSFSTLEIQRTEQGDSAMYLCASSATGLDEQFFGPGTRLTVL.

The chain combines TRBV29-1 with TRBJ2-7; TRBD1 matches at 12 bases. This CDR3 is 14 amino acids long. Germline V gene data show CDR1 as SQVTM and CDR2 as ANQGSEA. With V trimmed by 5 bases and J by 2 bases, 4 bases remained unmatched. The CDR3: CSVIWDRGPYEQYF. The CDR3 DNA sequence: TGCAGCGTTATCTGGGACAGGGGGCCCTACGAGCAGTACTTC.

This chain links TRBV27 with TRBJ1-2; TRBD1 is a possible D gene (5 bases). The CDR3 contains 12 residues. Germline CDR1 reads MNHEY; CDR2 reads SMNVEV (reference sequence). Deletions cut 4 bases from V and 7 bases from J, with 10 bases between. CDR3 amino acids: CASSSGTRGYTF. The CDR3 bases are TGTGCCAGCAGTTCAGGGACCCGTGGCTACACCTTC.

The rearrangement joins TRBV6-1 to TRBJ2-7; D gene ambiguous. CDR3 size: 13 residues. CDR1 and CDR2 from the germline V gene are MNHNS and SASEGT. The CDR3 DNA sequence: TGTGCAGTGAGGTTCTCAGCAGACTACGAGCAGTACTTC. Amino acid sequence: CAVRFSADYEQYF.

This clone occurred once. This rearrangement joins TRBV6-6 to TRBJ2-5; D is perhaps TRBD1 or TRBD2 (5 bases each). V lost 2 bases and J lost 2, with 9 bases in between. CDR1 MNHNY and CDR2 SVGAGI come from the germline V gene (reference sequence). The CDR3 covers 14 residues. The CDR3 sequence: CASSYVGPQETQYF. The CDR3 DNA follows: TGTGCCAGCAGTTACGTGGGACCTCAAGAGACCCAGTACTTC.

This clone showed up just a few times. The chain is built from TRBV6-1 and TRBJ2-1; 8 nucleotides agree with TRBD1. The CDR3 sequence is 13 residues long. Germline CDR1 reads MNHNS; CDR2 reads SASEGT. J lost 15 bases, V lost 1 base, and 8 bases had no gene match. The CDR3 sequence is CASSEDRDRLRFF. CDR3 coding DNA: TGTGCCAGCAGTGAAGACCGGGACAGGCTCCGGTTCTTC.

The chain joins TRBV27 to TRBJ2-7; D is uncertain. Germline V CDR1 and CDR2: MNHEY, SMNVEV (reference sequence). The CDR3 runs 14 residues. The V and J ends lost 6 bases and 6 bases respectively, with 18 bases between them. The CDR3: CASSPLLELGEQYF. CDR3 nucleotides: TGTGCCAGCAGCCCCCTCCTGGAGCTAGGCGAGCAGTACTTC.

This chain joins TRBV7-6 and TRBJ1-1; 12 bases are shared with TRBD1. This CDR3 region has 17 residues. Trimming at V came to 5 bases and at J to 4 bases, leaving 11 bases not matched to a gene. The germline V gene encodes CDR1 SGHVS and CDR2 FNYEAQ. In nucleotides, the CDR3 is TGTGCCAGCAGCCACAGGGCCGGGACAGGGGGCGTCACTGAAGCTTTCTTT. As protein: CASSHRAGTGGVTEAFF.

The V gene is TRBV4-1, the J gene TRBJ1-3; possibly TRBD1 for D (5 bases). V lost 0 bases to trimming and J lost 1 base, with 7 bases between them. Germline CDR1 and CDR2: MGHRA and YSYEKL. This CDR3 contains 15 residues. CDR3 nucleotide sequence: TGCGCCAGCAGCCAAGATAAGGGGTCTGGAAACACCATATATTTT. It codes for CASSQDKGSGNTIYF.

The chain couples TRBV5-4 to TRBJ1-2; TRBD1 might be the D (5 bases). The CDR3 consists of 12 residues. Trimming removed 4 bases at V and 7 bases at J, with 11 bases between. The V gene's germline CDR1 is SGHNT and CDR2 YYREEE (reference sequence). CDR3 nucleotide sequence: TGTGCCAGCAGCGAAGGGGTGGGTGGCTACACCTTC. This codes for CASSEGVGGYTF.